These 23 T cell receptor beta chains originate from one sample sequenced in a study of blood T cell repertoires in COVID-19. Generated by immunoSEQ multiplex PCR, the TCRdb table keeps only in-frame clones and is missing some. The top ten hold roughly 2.6% of the sample, which has 180,000 or so clones, around 87% seen once. The sample comprised peripheral blood. The receptors originated from a man aged 40-49 years with active or convalescent COVID-19.

The V call is TRBV10-3, the J call TRBJ2-3, with TRBD2 identical over 11 bases. Germline CDR1 ENHRY, CDR2 SYGVKD. CDR3 length: 17 residues. Losses at the gene ends were 6 bases for V and 0 bases for J; bases not matched to a gene: 8. DNA for the CDR3: TGTGCCATCAGACCTAGCGGGGGGCCTTCTAGCACAGATACGCAGTATTTT. This translates into CAIRPSGGPSSTDTQYF.

The rearrangement joins TRBV28 to TRBJ2-7; a weak D match, TRBD2 (6 bases). The germline V and J ends were trimmed by 4 bases and 7 bases, with 20 bases remaining between them. Germline values: CDR1 MDHEN, CDR2 SYDVKM. The CDR3 length is 15 residues. The CDR3 loop is CASSSLGLAGREQYF. The CDR3 coding sequence is TGTGCCAGCAGTTCCTTGGGACTCGCGGGGAGGGAGCAGTACTTC.

CDR3 sequence: CASSTNRGSQPQHF. In nucleotides, the CDR3 is TGTGCCAGCAGTACGAATCGGGGGAGCCAGCCCCAGCATTTT. The rearrangement links TRBV28 to TRBJ1-5; tentatively, D is TRBD1 (5 bases). Trimming took off 5 bases at V and 7 bases at J, with 15 bases between the two ends. CDR1 and CDR2 from the germline V gene are MDHEN and SYDVKM. There are 14 residues in the CDR3.

The chain uses TRBV21-1 and TRBJ1-5. TRBV21-1 is noted as a pseudogene. There are 18 residues in the CDR3. CDR3 bases: TGTGCCAGCAGCAATTCACGGGAAGGCGCCTATAGCAATCAGCCCCAGCATTTT. It specifies CASSNSREGAYSNQPQHF.

The chain couples TRBV12-3 or TRBV12-4 to TRBJ1-5, with unresolved D. The germline V and J ends were trimmed by 5 bases and 5 bases, with 7 bases remaining between them. This CDR3 region has 12 residues. The CDR3 DNA reads as TGTGCCAGCAGTCCCAATGATCAGCCCCAGCATTTT. It is translated as CASSPNDQPQHF.

This sequence joins TRBV18 and TRBJ2-1, with D uncertain. The CDR3 is 11 amino acids. V lost 1 base and J 10 bases, leaving 5 bases between the germline ends. From germline, CDR1 is KGHSH and CDR2 LQKENI. CDR3 loop: CASSPLREQFF. The CDR3, as DNA: TGTGCCAGCTCACCACTACGGGAGCAGTTCTTC.

The V gene is TRBV5-1, the J gene TRBJ2-5, with unresolved D. The length of the CDR3 is 15 residues. Germline-derived CDR1 and CDR2 are SGHRS and YFSETQ. Trimming removed 1 base from V and 4 bases from J, with 14 bases in between. The CDR3 reads CASSLRVARGETQYF. The CDR3, as DNA: TGCGCCAGCAGCTTGCGGGTCGCCAGAGGAGAGACCCAGTACTTC.

The rearrangement joins TRBV30 to TRBJ1-6; a weak D match, TRBD1 (5 bases). V lost 5 bases and J 7 bases, leaving 9 bases between the germline ends. CDR3 length equals 12 residues. The germline V gene has CDR1 GTSNPN and CDR2 SVGIG (reference sequence). The chain's CDR3 is CAWDSGNSPLHF. The CDR3 nucleotides read TGTGCCTGGGACAGCGGGAATTCACCCCTCCACTTT.

V is TRBV4-3 and J is TRBJ2-1, with D perhaps TRBD1 (6 bases). The V gene's germline CDR1 is LGHNA and CDR2 YSLEER. Trimming took off 0 bases at V and 4 bases at J, with 16 bases between the two ends. The length of the CDR3 is 17 residues. The CDR3 reads CASSQDLVGGAYNEQFF. In DNA form, the CDR3 reads TGCGCCAGCAGCCAAGATCTGGTTGGGGGCGCTTACAATGAGCAGTTCTTC.

This clone was observed a single time. This chain connects TRBV6-6 to TRBJ1-4; 7 bases are a match to TRBD1. The CDR3 length is 16 residues. V was clipped by 5 bases and J by 3 bases; unmatched bases: 9. Per the germline V gene, CDR1 is MNHNY and CDR2 is SVGAGI (reference sequence). CDR3 residues: CASSRQGLSANEKLFF. For the CDR3, the DNA is TGTGCCAGCAGTCGACAGGGACTGAGTGCTAATGAAAAACTGTTTTTT.

The rearrangement joins TRBV27 to TRBJ1-2, with 7 bases matching TRBD1. CDR3 length equals 14 residues. The V segment lost 6 bases and the J segment 2 bases; nucleotides outside the gene matches: 6. From germline, CDR1 is MNHEY and CDR2 SMNVEV (reference sequence). In nucleotides, the CDR3 is TGTGCCAGCAGCCTAGACAGGGTCAACTATGGCTACACCTTC. Its translation is CASSLDRVNYGYTF.

This rearrangement joins TRBV20-1 to TRBJ1-1; D is possibly TRBD1 (5 bases). The CDR3 contains 11 residues. V dropped 5 bases and J dropped 11 bases, with 15 bases sitting between them. In germline, CDR1 is DFQATT, CDR2 SNEGSKA (reference sequence). The CDR3 spells CSARDGRNAFF. The CDR3, as DNA: TGCAGTGCTCGGGACGGGAGAAACGCTTTCTTT.

The chain has TRBV9 and TRBJ2-6; tentatively, D is TRBD1 (5 bases). CDR1 and CDR2 from the germline V gene are SGDLS and YYNGEE. This CDR3 region has 17 residues. Trimming pared 0 bases from V and 2 bases from J, leaving 12 bases between. This chain's CDR3 is CASSVEGARAGANVLTF. The CDR3 nucleotides are TGTGCCAGCAGCGTAGAAGGGGCCAGGGCTGGGGCCAACGTCCTGACTTTC.

The V gene is TRBV27, the J gene TRBJ2-2; 12 nucleotides align to TRBD2. Germline CDR1 MNHEY, CDR2 SMNVEV (reference sequence). There are 17 residues in the CDR3. V was clipped by 8 bases and J by 3 bases; unmatched bases: 10. As DNA, the CDR3 is TGTGCCAGCCGAGATATACTAGCGGGGGGTGACACCGGGGAGCTGTTTTTT. It is translated as CASRDILAGGDTGELFF.

The sample holds a few counts of this clone. This sequence joins TRBV6-1 and TRBJ1-6; 7 bases are shared with TRBD1. V lost 2 bases to trimming and J lost 2 bases; unmatched junction nucleotides: 3. The V gene's germline CDR1 is MNHNS and CDR2 SASEGT. CDR3 length: 16 residues. The CDR3 is CASSESRGTYNSPLHF. Here the CDR3 DNA reads TGTGCCAGCAGTGAATCCAGGGGGACCTATAATTCACCCCTCCACTTT.

CDR3 coding DNA: TGTGCCAGCAGTCAGGGCGGAAGTCAGCCCCAGCATTTT. It is translated as CASSQGGSQPQHF. The chain uses TRBV27 and TRBJ1-5; D perhaps matches TRBD1 (5 bases). This CDR3 is built from 13 residues. CDR1 is MNHEY and CDR2 is SMNVEV in the germline V gene (reference sequence). Trimming shortened V by 5 bases and J by 6 bases, and 11 bases separated the two germline ends.

V and J are TRBV5-6 and TRBJ2-7; 7 bases match TRBD2. Trimming at V came to 2 bases and at J to 4 bases, leaving 9 bases not matched to a gene. There are 15 residues in the CDR3. In germline, CDR1 is SGHDT, CDR2 YYEEEE. Here the CDR3 reads CASSFGGDSPYEQYF. The CDR3 DNA reads as TGTGCCAGCAGCTTTGGGGGGGATAGCCCGTACGAGCAGTACTTC.

This clone was recorded only once. V gene TRBV15 combines with J gene TRBJ1-6; D is unresolved. Per germline, CDR1 LNHNV and CDR2 YYDKDF (reference sequence). V was trimmed by 0 bases and J by 10 bases, leaving 7 bases between them. CDR3 length: 13 amino acids. The chain's CDR3 is CATSRDLISPLHF. The CDR3 DNA reads TGTGCCACCAGCAGAGATCTTATATCACCCCTCCACTTT.

V gene TRBV5-1 combines with J gene TRBJ1-1; D perhaps matches TRBD1 (6 bases). The CDR3 contains 14 residues. Germline loops: CDR1 SGHRS, CDR2 YFSETQ. V lost 0 bases and J 2 bases, leaving 8 bases between the germline ends. CDR3 region: CASSLAGDNTEAFF. CDR3 sequence (DNA): TGCGCCAGCAGCTTGGCAGGGGACAACACTGAAGCTTTCTTT.

The chain recombines TRBV27 with TRBJ1-1; D not certain. The CDR3 is 15 residues long. Germline CDR1 is MNHEY and CDR2 is SMNVEV (reference sequence). V was trimmed by 0 bases and J by 1 base, leaving 9 bases between them. CDR3 DNA sequence: TGTGCCAGCAGTTTATCGACGACGGGGAACACTGAAGCTTTCTTT. It codes for CASSLSTTGNTEAFF.

This clone was observed a few times. CDR3 region: CASSPWATGNTIYF. In DNA form, the CDR3 reads TGTGCCAGCAGCCCCTGGGCCACTGGAAACACCATATATTTT. V gene TRBV9 combines with J gene TRBJ1-3; D gene ambiguous. CDR1 is SGDLS, CDR2 YYNGEE, per germline. V was trimmed by 4 bases and J by 2 bases, leaving 10 bases between them. The CDR3 totals 14 residues.

The chain recombines TRBV28 with TRBJ1-2; D unresolved. Deletions cut 6 bases from V and 5 bases from J, with 16 bases between. There are 14 residues in the CDR3. Germline V gene lookup returns CDR1 MDHEN and CDR2 SYDVKM. The CDR3 loop is CASSLGIRGYGYTF. Written as DNA, the CDR3 is TGTGCCAGCAGCCTAGGGATCCGAGGGTATGGCTACACCTTC.

The chain combines TRBV11-2 with TRBJ2-4; D is unclear. The V end was cut by 5 bases, the J end by 0 bases, with 14 bases between. Per germline, CDR1 SGHAT and CDR2 FQNNGV. This CDR3 comprises 16 residues. The CDR3 DNA follows: TGTGCCAGCAGCCCCCTTAGGCGGTTAGCCAAAAACATTCAGTACTTC. Residues: CASSPLRRLAKNIQYF.